This TCR beta chain is from a study of human T cells and chemical hapten exposure. Study findings and constraints: Positive correlation was observed between PT1 expanded TCR counts and patch test score.

The germline CDR1 and CDR2 sequences are KGHSH and LQKENI. The CDR3 contains 13 residues. Trimming removed 1 base at V and 6 bases at J, with 7 bases between. About this clonotype itself: The antigen is not known.

Sample time point: pre-sensitization, week 0. As for treatment: therapeutic diphenylcyclopropenone sensitization with weekly scalp DPC. TCRdb reprocessed the RACE reads with MiXCR, giving one entry per CDR3 protein. The table has approximately 77,000 distinct CDR3 sequences, approximately 15% seen once. The V gene is TRBV18, the J gene TRBJ2-1, with D tentatively TRBD1 (6 bases). The input for sequencing was whole blood, taken in connection with sensitization to the hapten diphenylcyclopropenone (DPC). The sequence was obtained from a woman in her 50s with alopecia areata. Some clones in this sample may be carry-over from other donors' samples. The CDR3 is CASSPLGGNEQFF. Here the CDR3 DNA reads TGTGCCAGCTCACCACTAGGGGGCAATGAGCAGTTCTTC.